A selection of T cell receptor beta chains follows, all from one sample in a study of beta chain features in type 1 diabetes. Libraries were prepared by immunoSEQ multiplex PCR; TCRdb keeps only in-frame clonotypes and omits some of them. The sample lists more than 300,000 clones, 8% to 10% seen once, with approximately 0.55% in the top ten. The sequenced material came from central memory CD4+ T cells from blood. These receptor sequences come from a man younger than 40 with type 1 diabetes. CDR3s include the opening cysteine and the closing phenylalanine or tryptophan. D genes are given only for firm matches. Only part of the rows carry a size: once, few, many, or a class if the clone is expanded.

j_gene	abundance	d_gene	v_gene	CDR3nt	CDR3aa
TRBJ2-5	few	.	TRBV29-1	TGCAGCGTTCGGCAGGGGCTCCAAGAGACCCAGTACTTC	CSVRQGLQETQYF
TRBJ2-5	few	TRBD2	TRBV11-2	TGTGCCAGCAGCCCTCGGACTAGCGGGAAGTCCCAAGAGACCCAGTACTTC	CASSPRTSGKSQETQYF
TRBJ1-5	.	TRBD1	TRBV7-3	TGTGCCAGCAGCCCTGACAGGGGAGGCGGCAATCAGCCCCAGCATTTT	CASSPDRGGGNQPQHF
TRBJ2-3	.	.	TRBV9	TGTGCCAGCAGCGTACGTGCAGATACGCAGTATTTT	CASSVRADTQYF
TRBJ1-1	few	.	TRBV6-1	TGTGCCAGCATCCGAATAGCAGGGTTGGGCACTGAAGCTTTCTTT	CASIRIAGLGTEAFF
TRBJ2-7	.	TRBD1	TRBV18	TGTGCCAGCAACTCCGGGACAGGGGAGGAGCAGTACTTC	CASNSGTGEEQYF
TRBJ2-7	many	TRBD2	TRBV5-1	TGCGCCAGCAGCTTGGGACTAGCGGGAGACGAGCAGTACTTC	CASSLGLAGDEQYF
TRBJ1-2	.	.	TRBV4-2	TGTGCCAGCAGCCAAGAAGGGCAGGGCCGTGGCTACACCTTC	CASSQEGQGRGYTF
TRBJ2-5	.	.	TRBV10-3	TGTGCCATCAGTGATAGACCCCAAGAGACCCAGTACTTC	CAISDRPQETQYF
TRBJ2-2	many	.	TRBV18	TGTGCCAGCTCACCTTATGAACGCGGCACGAACACCGGGGAGCTGTTTTTT	CASSPYERGTNTGELFF
TRBJ2-1	.	TRBD1	TRBV5-1	TGCGCCAGCTCTCTGAGGACAGGGTACGATGAGCAGTTCTTC	CASSLRTGYDEQFF
TRBJ2-2	few	.	TRBV12-1	TGTGCCAGCAGCTTGCGCAGGGGGCGGAACACCGGGGAGCTGTTTTTT	CASSLRRGRNTGELFF
TRBJ2-7	few	TRBD2	TRBV5-4	TGTGCCAGCAGTTCCGGGACTAGCGGATACTACGAGCAGTACTTC	CASSSGTSGYYEQYF
TRBJ2-1	.	.	TRBV7-9	TGTGCCAGCAGCTTGTTGGGAAGTGGCGCGCCCTACAATGAGCAGTTCTTC	CASSLLGSGAPYNEQFF
TRBJ2-5	.	.	TRBV7-2	TGTGCCAGCAGCTTAGCACGAAAAGAGACCCAGTACTTC	CASSLARKETQYF
TRBJ2-1	.	TRBD2	TRBV5-4	TGTGCCAGCAGCCCACGCGGCGGGAGGGCAGGGTACAATGAGCAGTTCTTC	CASSPRGGRAGYNEQFF
TRBJ1-5	.	.	TRBV4-2	TGTGCCAGCAGCCTTACCAAGACCGGGCCCCAGCATTTT	CASSLTKTGPQHF
TRBJ2-5	.	.	TRBV7-2	TGTGCCAGCAGCCAGGGTTTAGAGACCCAGTACTTC	CASSQGLETQYF
TRBJ2-5	few	.	TRBV6-5	TGTGCCAGCAGTTACGGGTACCAAGAGACCCAGTACTTC	CASSYGYQETQYF
TRBJ2-1	few	.	TRBV7-2	TGTGCCAGCAGCGGCCGAGCAGCTGAGCAGTTCTTC	CASSGRAAEQFF
TRBJ2-7	few	.	TRBV6-5	TGTGCCAGCAGTTACTCTCCCCGGGACGCCTCCTACGAGCAGTACTTC	CASSYSPRDASYEQYF
TRBJ2-1	few	TRBD2	TRBV2	TGTGCCAGGGAAAGGACTAGCGGGAGAAGGGCATTGGTTGAGCAGTTCTTC	CARERTSGRRALVEQFF